This entry lists 29 T cell receptor beta chains sequenced from one sample in a study of T-cell reconstitution after alpha-beta-depleted transplantation in children. This sample's TCRbeta library carried unique molecular identifier barcodes. One entry per CDR3 protein, called by TCRdb with MiXCR from the PCR reads. The sample lists approximately 800,000 distinct CDR3 sequences; around 15% were seen once. This material consisted of PBMCs, mostly from graft donor cells, taken 360 days after TCRalphabeta/CD19-depleted stem cell transplant. The receptors come from a male patient aged 10-17 years who had a stem cell transplant for acute lymphoblastic leukemia, so the T cells may come from the graft donor.

This chain joins TRBV19 and TRBJ2-5, with D perhaps TRBD1 (6 bases). The CDR3 is made up of 15 amino acids. The germline CDR1 and CDR2 sequences are LNHDA and SQIVND (reference sequence). V was shortened by 5 bases and J by 5 bases, with 18 bases between the two germline ends. DNA for the CDR3: TGTGCCAGTAGTCTCTCCAGGGGTAATTCTGAGACCCAGTACTTC. Its protein is CASSLSRGNSETQYF.

The chain couples TRBV29-1 to TRBJ2-1; maybe TRBD1 (5 bases). V was shortened by 8 bases and J by 3 bases, with 11 bases between the two germline ends. This CDR3 region has 12 residues. Germline CDR1 SQVTM, CDR2 ANQGSEA. CDR3 protein: CSSRDSYNEQFF. DNA for the CDR3: TGCAGCTCACGCGACAGCTACAATGAGCAGTTCTTC.

The rearrangement uses TRBV5-1 and TRBJ1-1, with unresolved D. V was clipped by 3 bases and J by 5 bases, with 11 bases between them. Germline CDR1 SGHRS, CDR2 YFSETQ. The CDR3 consists of 13 residues. The CDR3 DNA sequence: TGCGCCAGCAGCTCATCGGGAGGGACTGAAGCTTTCTTT. It yields the protein CASSSSGGTEAFF.

This clonotype came up a few times. The genes are TRBV25-1 and TRBJ2-7; TRBD1 agrees at 7 bases. There are 12 residues in the CDR3. Germline loops: CDR1 MGHDK, CDR2 SYGVNS. The V and J ends lost 10 bases and 4 bases, in that order; junction bases with no gene match: 7. This chain's CDR3 is CATNDRAYEQYF. The CDR3 DNA sequence: TGTGCCACCAATGACAGGGCTTACGAGCAGTACTTC.

This clonotype was seen more than once but under ten times. The chain employs TRBV4-1 and TRBJ2-2; D remains unclear. The V gene lost 4 bases and the J gene lost 3 bases, with 9 bases spanning the gap. The germline V gene encodes CDR1 MGHRA and CDR2 YSYEKL. There are 14 residues in the CDR3. DNA of the CDR3: TGCGCCAGCAGCCCGACGGTTTACACCGGGGAGCTGTTTTTT. It specifies CASSPTVYTGELFF.

The rearrangement uses TRBV15 and TRBJ2-7, with D hard to call. V lost 5 bases and J lost 2, with 10 bases in between. CDR3 size: 13 residues. Germline assignment: CDR1 LNHNV and CDR2 YYDKDF (reference sequence). CDR3 residues: CATSESGPYEQYF. CDR3 DNA: TGTGCCACCAGCGAATCCGGGCCCTACGAGCAGTACTTC.

The chain couples TRBV18 to TRBJ2-1; 8 nucleotides line up with TRBD2. The germline gives CDR1 KGHSH, CDR2 LQKENI. CDR3 length equals 14 residues. Trimming cost V 8 bases and J 4 bases; bases outside gene matches: 7. CDR3 protein: CASQTSVFYNEQFF. The CDR3 nucleotides read TGTGCCAGCCAGACTAGCGTTTTTTACAATGAGCAGTTCTTC.

The rearrangement links TRBV5-1 to TRBJ1-1, with TRBD1 matching 7 bases. The junction had 33 bases not matched to a gene; V was cut back by 3 bases and J by 10 bases. CDR3 length equals 21 residues. Germline-derived CDR1 and CDR2 are SGHRS and YFSETQ. The CDR3 DNA is TGCGCCAGCAGCTCCACAAAAAGGGGGCCCCCGGACGGCGGGGGTCAGAAAGGAGCTTTCTTT. Translated: CASSSTKRGPPDGGGQKGAFF.

There are a few counts of this clonotype. V gene TRBV4-1 combines with J gene TRBJ2-3, with D unclear. In germline, CDR1 is MGHRA, CDR2 YSYEKL. V dropped 5 bases and J dropped 2 bases, with 14 bases sitting between them. The CDR3 totals 15 residues. CDR3 in amino acids: CASSNNWIFTDTQYF. CDR3 in DNA: TGCGCCAGCAGCAATAACTGGATATTCACAGATACGCAGTATTTT.

This clonotype was recorded at least ten times. The rearrangement links TRBV4-1 to TRBJ1-2, with a tentative D call TRBD1 (6 bases). With 1 base removed from V and 4 bases from J, the gap between germline ends came to 10 bases. The CDR3 runs to 14 residues. Germline values: CDR1 MGHRA, CDR2 YSYEKL. CDR3 coding DNA: TGCGCCAGCAGCCAAGTCTGGACAGTCTATGGCTACACCTTC. Its protein product is CASSQVWTVYGYTF.

The chain recombines TRBV14 with TRBJ1-2, with D unclear. This CDR3 has 14 amino acids. Per germline, CDR1 SGHDN and CDR2 FVKESK. Trimming took 0 bases from V and 3 from J, leaving 8 bases between them. The CDR3 coding sequence is TGTGCCAGCAGCCAAGAACCCTTCCACTATGGCTACACCTTC. Translation gives CASSQEPFHYGYTF.

The sample holds many counts of this clonotype. The chain has TRBV9 and TRBJ2-1; 12 bases align to TRBD2. CDR3 length: 16 amino acids. Per the germline V gene, CDR1 is SGDLS and CDR2 is YYNGEE. With V trimmed by 3 bases and J by 5 bases, 6 bases remained unmatched. The CDR3 DNA is TGTGCCAGCAGCGCTTTACTAGCGGGAGGAAACAATGAGCAGTTCTTC. Translation gives CASSALLAGGNNEQFF.

This clonotype was recorded at least ten times. The rearrangement joins TRBV12-3 or TRBV12-4 to TRBJ2-2; 7 bases are a match to TRBD2. With V trimmed by 8 bases and J by 6 bases, 12 bases remained unmatched. This CDR3 contains 15 residues. For the CDR3, the DNA is TGTGCCAGCCGGGGAGGGCTAGCGTCTGCCGGGGAGCTGTTTTTT. As protein: CASRGGLASAGELFF.

Many counts were recorded for this clonotype. V usage is TRBV3-1 and J usage is TRBJ2-7, with 9 bases that match TRBD2. The CDR3 loop spans 15 amino acids. In germline, CDR1 is LGHDT, CDR2 YNNKEL (reference sequence). J was trimmed by 4 bases and V by 0 bases; bases with no gene match: 4. The CDR3 region is CASSQEGLAPYEQYF. The CDR3 DNA follows: TGTGCCAGCAGCCAAGAAGGACTAGCGCCTTACGAGCAGTACTTC.

This clonotype came up a few times. This rearrangement joins TRBV18 to TRBJ2-3, with TRBD1 identical over 10 bases. There are 17 residues in the CDR3. CDR1 is KGHSH and CDR2 is LQKENI in the germline V gene. The V and J ends lost 4 bases and 1 base, in that order; junction bases with no gene match: 8. CDR3 DNA: TGTGCCAGCTCACAGAGAGCCGGGACAGGGGGCACAGATACGCAGTATTTT. Protein product: CASSQRAGTGGTDTQYF.

The chain employs TRBV19 and TRBJ2-1, with D possibly matching TRBD2 (6 bases). The CDR3 consists of 15 residues. Germline CDR1 LNHDA, CDR2 SQIVND (reference sequence). V was shortened by 6 bases and J by 3 bases, with 15 bases between the two germline ends. CDR3 amino acids: CASRTGAVDYNEQFF. CDR3 coding DNA: TGTGCCAGTAGGACGGGAGCGGTCGACTACAATGAGCAGTTCTTC.

This clonotype was counted at least ten times. The rearrangement uses TRBV12-3 or TRBV12-4 and TRBJ1-5; D is perhaps TRBD1 (6 bases). The CDR3 has 16 amino acids. V lost 4 bases and J 4 bases, leaving 17 bases between the germline ends. The chain's CDR3 is CASSSNDRSLNQPQHF. The CDR3, as DNA: TGTGCCAGCAGTTCCAATGACAGGTCTTTAAATCAGCCCCAGCATTTT.

V gene TRBV4-2 combines with J gene TRBJ2-7, with D perhaps assigned TRBD1 or TRBD2 (5 bases each). The CDR3 is 14 residues long. V was pared by 3 bases and J by 6 bases, with 15 bases between. Per germline, CDR1 LGHNA and CDR2 YNFKEQ. In nucleotides, the CDR3 is TGTGCCAGCAGCCAGACCGGGACCACCCTCGAGCAGTACTTC. It yields the protein CASSQTGTTLEQYF.

The CDR3 DNA sequence: TGTGCCAGCAGCCCGGGACTAGTGGGGCCAGATACGCAGTATTTT. Its translation: CASSPGLVGPDTQYF. J is TRBJ2-3 and V is TRBV7-7; 8 bases match TRBD2. The CDR3 consists of 15 residues. Trimming took 5 bases from V and 4 from J; bases not matched to a gene: 8. Germline V gene sequence: CDR1 SSHAT, CDR2 FNYEAQ (reference sequence).

CDR3 coding DNA: TGTGCCAGCAGCCACAGGACTAGCGGAGAGCCCAATGAGCAGTTCTTC. This translates into CASSHRTSGEPNEQFF. V and J are TRBV12-3 or TRBV12-4 and TRBJ2-1, with 10 bases that match TRBD2. J was trimmed by 6 bases and V by 6 bases; bases with no gene match: 11. The CDR3 runs to 16 residues.

V usage is TRBV5-5 and J usage is TRBJ2-7; 14 bases agree with TRBD2. V lost 0 bases to trimming and J lost 4 bases; unmatched junction nucleotides: 9. Germline V gene data show CDR1 as SGHKS and CDR2 as YYEKEE (reference sequence). CDR3 size: 18 residues. Here the CDR3 DNA reads TGTGCCAGCAGCTTGGTAGGGGGGACTAGCGGGAGCGTATACGAGCAGTACTTC. It translates to CASSLVGGTSGSVYEQYF.

The rearrangement joins TRBV12-3 or TRBV12-4 to TRBJ2-6; TRBD2 might be the D (6 bases). Between the trimmed V and J ends, which lost 8 bases and 2 bases, there was a span of 16 bases. The CDR3 extends over 16 amino acids. The CDR3 protein is CASRGPGDPGANVLTF. DNA for the CDR3: TGTGCCAGCCGGGGCCCGGGGGACCCTGGGGCCAACGTCCTGACTTTC.

This clonotype was seen more than once but under ten times. The chain couples TRBV2 to TRBJ2-7; 8 positions agree with TRBD2. The CDR3 contains 16 residues. Germline trimming cut 4 bases from V and 4 bases from J; bases unmatched to any gene: 12. Germline CDR1 is SNHLY and CDR2 is FYNNEI. DNA of the CDR3: TGTGCCAGCAGTGCCTTCCCCGTCCGGGAGGGTTACGAGCAGTACTTC. Protein: CASSAFPVREGYEQYF.

There are many counts of this clonotype. Here the CDR3 reads CASVPLEISEQFF. The CDR3 nucleotides are TGTGCCAGCGTCCCACTAGAAATTAGTGAGCAGTTCTTC. The rearrangement uses TRBV2 and TRBJ2-1; a possible D gene is TRBD2 (5 bases). This CDR3 has 13 residues. The germline CDR1 and CDR2 sequences are SNHLY and FYNNEI. V was trimmed by 8 bases and J by 9 bases, leaving 17 bases between them.

There are a few counts of this clonotype. The V call is TRBV7-2, the J call TRBJ1-1, with D tentatively TRBD1 (6 bases). Trimming left V 6 bases short and J 5 bases short, with 19 bases between. Germline V gene lookup returns CDR1 SGHTA and CDR2 FQGNSA. CDR3 size: 15 residues. The CDR3 spells CASRLGGQWRTEAFF. The CDR3 nucleotides are TGTGCCAGCAGGTTGGGGGGACAATGGAGGACTGAAGCTTTCTTT.

This clonotype was counted between two and nine times. The chain uses TRBV7-6 and TRBJ1-6, with a possible D match to TRBD1 (5 bases). CDR3 length: 19 amino acids. Germline assignment: CDR1 SGHVS and CDR2 FNYEAQ. Trimming stripped 5 bases from V and 8 bases from J, with 28 bases between. Written as DNA, the CDR3 is TGTGCCAGCAGCCCTACGTTCTCCGTCGGGACCACAGAGCATTCACCCCTCCACTTT. Protein product: CASSPTFSVGTTEHSPLHF.

This clonotype was seen a few times. The rearrangement joins TRBV6-4 to TRBJ2-1; D is ambiguous. This CDR3 comprises 16 residues. Germline assignment: CDR1 MRHNA and CDR2 SNTAGT. Trimming left V 4 bases short and J 0 bases short, with 13 bases between. The CDR3 DNA reads as TGTGCCAGCAGTGCCTCGGCGGTGAGCTCCTACAATGAGCAGTTCTTC. Translation: CASSASAVSSYNEQFF.

Concerning this clonotype itself: As the CDR3 is not closed by the conserved phenylalanine or tryptophan, this likely results from a read error. The CDR3 DNA is TGCGCCAGCAGCTTGGTAAGTTCCGGGAACAATGAGCAGTTCTCC. Its protein is CASSLVSSGNNEQFS. The gene calls are TRBV5-1 and TRBJ2-1; D might be TRBD2 (5 bases). The CDR3 covers 15 residues. Germline values: CDR1 SGHRS, CDR2 YFSETQ. The ends were cut back, 0 bases at V and 5 bases at J, with 12 bases in the middle.

This clonotype was counted between two and nine times. The rearrangement joins TRBV11-2 to TRBJ1-1, with TRBD1 identical over 7 bases. There are 18 residues in the CDR3. V was pared by 2 bases and J by 6 bases, with 18 bases of the junction left unmatched. In germline, CDR1 is SGHAT, CDR2 FQNNGV. CDR3 DNA sequence: TGTGCCAGCAGCTTACTGCGGGGGCGACAGGGCGGAGGGCCTGAAGCTTTCTTT. This encodes CASSLLRGRQGGGPEAFF.